This TCR beta chain emerged from a study of OX40 agonist ivuxolimab in advanced cancers. Overall study findings and caveats: Low normalized T-cell clonal expansion was also seen in some nonresponders. Averaging showed that CD8+ T cells had more expanded clones than CD4+ did.

A remark on this clone: Its antigen is currently unknown.

Germline CDR1 and CDR2: ENHRY and SYGVKD. V lost 4 bases and J lost 0, with 13 bases in between. This CDR3 comprises 17 residues. TCRdb's table, derived via immunoSEQ multiplex PCR, lists solely in-frame clones and lacks some. The sample lists roughly 60,000 clones; 91% were seen once. The chain has TRBV10-3 and TRBJ2-6, with D tentatively TRBD1 or TRBD2 (5 bases each). The clonotype originates from an adult with an advanced solid tumor such as melanoma, head and neck, liver or kidney cancer. The material was CD4+ or CD8+ T cells sorted from blood, obtained in a trial of the OX40 agonist ivuxolimab. CDR3 residues: CAISVGVGYSGANVLTF. As DNA, the CDR3 is TGTGCCATCAGTGTGGGGGTTGGGTACTCTGGGGCCAACGTCCTGACTTTC.